Sequencing of this TCR beta chain was carried out in a study of T cell changes during pregnancy in multiple sclerosis. The table came from immunoSEQ multiplex PCR; TCRdb's copy has only in-frame clones and leaves some out. The sample consists of around 36,000 clones, 92% of them appearing once. The CDR3 has 13 residues. V lost 0 bases and J 6 bases, leaving 10 bases between the germline ends. Per germline, CDR1 SGDLS and CDR2 YYNGEE. J is TRBJ2-7 and V is TRBV9; possibly TRBD2 for D (5 bases). The TCR was taken from a female donor with multiple sclerosis, enrolled in a pregnancy study. The specimen was CD8+ T cells from peripheral blood mononuclear cells, collected in the first trimester of pregnancy. The CDR3 DNA follows: TGTGCCAGCAGCGTAGAGGTGGGGAGCGAGCAGTACTTC. This gives the protein CASSVEVGSEQYF.